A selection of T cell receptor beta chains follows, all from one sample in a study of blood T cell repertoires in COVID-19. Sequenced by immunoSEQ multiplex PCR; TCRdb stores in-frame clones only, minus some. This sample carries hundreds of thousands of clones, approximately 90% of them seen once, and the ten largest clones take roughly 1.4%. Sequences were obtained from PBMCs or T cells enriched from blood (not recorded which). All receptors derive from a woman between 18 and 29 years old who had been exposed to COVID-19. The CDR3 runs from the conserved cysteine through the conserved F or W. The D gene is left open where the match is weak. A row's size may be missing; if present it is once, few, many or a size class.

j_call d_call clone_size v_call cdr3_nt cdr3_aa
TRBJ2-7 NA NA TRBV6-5 TGTGCCAGCAGCGGGTCCGGGTACGAGCAGTACTTC CASSGSGYEQYF
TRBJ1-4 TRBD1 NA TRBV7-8 TGTGCCAGCAGCTTCCGGGACAGGGCCGAAAAACTGTTTTTT CASSFRDRAEKLFF
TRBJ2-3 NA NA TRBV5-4 TGTGCCAGCAGCTTGTGGCCCCGCGGGAAGCTCTCAGATACGCAGTATTTT CASSLWPRGKLSDTQYF
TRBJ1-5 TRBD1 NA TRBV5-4 TGTGCCAGCAGCACGGGACAGCCCAATCAGCCCCAGCATTTT CASSTGQPNQPQHF
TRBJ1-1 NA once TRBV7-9 TGTGCCAGCAGCCAGGCCGACGGGGGCACTGAAGCTTTCTTT CASSQADGGTEAFF
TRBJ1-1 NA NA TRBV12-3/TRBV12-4 TGTGCCAGCAGTTGGACAGATATGGAGGCTTTCTTT CASSWTDMEAFF
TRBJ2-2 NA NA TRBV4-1 TGCGCCAGCAGCCAAGAGTCGCAGGCTAACACCGGGGAGCTGTTTTTT CASSQESQANTGELFF
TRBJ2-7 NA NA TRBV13 TGTGCCAGCAGCTTCGGAGGGCCGGGTGAGCAGTACTTC CASSFGGPGEQYF
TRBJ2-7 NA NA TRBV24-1 TGTGCCACCAGTGATTTGAGGAGCGGCGAGCAGTACTTC CATSDLRSGEQYF
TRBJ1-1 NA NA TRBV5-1 TGCGCCAGCAGCTCAGGGGTCAGCACTGAAGCTTTCTTT CASSSGVSTEAFF
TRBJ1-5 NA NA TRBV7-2 TGTGCCAGCAGCTTAGCGCGGGGGTGGGATAGCAATCAGCCCCAGCATTTT CASSLARGWDSNQPQHF
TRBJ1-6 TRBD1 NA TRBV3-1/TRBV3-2 TGTGCCAGCAGCCCTACTCGGACAGGGATTTCTTCACCCCTCCACTTT CASSPTRTGISSPLHF
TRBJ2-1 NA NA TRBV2 TGTGCCAGCAGTGAAGGGACAGAGTGGAATGAGCAGTTCTTC CASSEGTEWNEQFF
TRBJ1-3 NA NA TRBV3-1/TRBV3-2 TGTGCCAGCAGCCAAGAGGCCAGCTCTGGAAACACCATATATTTT CASSQEASSGNTIYF
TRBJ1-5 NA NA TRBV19 TGTGCCAGTAGTGTTCAAGGGGTTTATAGCAATCAGCCCCAGCATTTT CASSVQGVYSNQPQHF
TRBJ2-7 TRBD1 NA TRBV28 TGTGCCAGCAGTCCTAGGACAGGGGGCTTTGGCGAGCAGTACTTC CASSPRTGGFGEQYF
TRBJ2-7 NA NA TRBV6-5 TGTGCCAGCAGTTACGAGAGGGCCAGAACCTACGAGCAGTACTTC CASSYERARTYEQYF
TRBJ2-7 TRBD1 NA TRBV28 TGTGCCAGCACAGGGAGACAGGGTATGTTCAACGAGCAGTACTTC CASTGRQGMFNEQYF
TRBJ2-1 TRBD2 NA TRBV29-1 TGCAGCGTTGAGGGACTAGCGGGAGGGCATAATGATGAGCAGTTCTTC CSVEGLAGGHNDEQFF
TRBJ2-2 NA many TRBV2 TGTGCCAGCAGTGGACAGGGGAGGGTCGGGGAGCTGTTTTTT CASSGQGRVGELFF
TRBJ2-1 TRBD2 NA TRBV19 TGTGCCAGTAGTATGGGACTATACAATGAGCAGTTCTTC CASSMGLYNEQFF
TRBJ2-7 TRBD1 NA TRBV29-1 TGCAGCGTTACAGACAGGGGTTGGGAGCAGTACTTC CSVTDRGWEQYF
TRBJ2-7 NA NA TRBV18 TGTGCCAGCTCACCCGGGCAGGGCGGAACCTACGAGCAGTACTTC CASSPGQGGTYEQYF
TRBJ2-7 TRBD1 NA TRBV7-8 TGTGCCAGCCCCCCCGGACAGGGGGTGACAGGGTACGAGCAGTACTTC CASPPGQGVTGYEQYF